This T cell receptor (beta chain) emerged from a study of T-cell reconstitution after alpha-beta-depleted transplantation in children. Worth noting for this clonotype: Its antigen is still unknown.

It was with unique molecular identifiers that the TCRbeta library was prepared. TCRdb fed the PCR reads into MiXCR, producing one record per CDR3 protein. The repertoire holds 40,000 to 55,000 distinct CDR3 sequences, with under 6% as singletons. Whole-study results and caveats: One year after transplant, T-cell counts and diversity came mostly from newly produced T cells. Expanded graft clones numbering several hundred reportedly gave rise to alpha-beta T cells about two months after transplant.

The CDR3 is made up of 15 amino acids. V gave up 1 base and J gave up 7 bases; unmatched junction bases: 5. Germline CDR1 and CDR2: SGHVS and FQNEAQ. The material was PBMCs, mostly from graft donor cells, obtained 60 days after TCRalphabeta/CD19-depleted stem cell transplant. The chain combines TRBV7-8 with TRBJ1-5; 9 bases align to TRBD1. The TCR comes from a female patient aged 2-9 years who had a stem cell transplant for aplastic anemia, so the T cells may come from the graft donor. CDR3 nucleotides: TGTGCCAGCAGCTTAGGGCCGGGACAGGGCCAGCCCCAGCATTTT. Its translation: CASSLGPGQGQPQHF.